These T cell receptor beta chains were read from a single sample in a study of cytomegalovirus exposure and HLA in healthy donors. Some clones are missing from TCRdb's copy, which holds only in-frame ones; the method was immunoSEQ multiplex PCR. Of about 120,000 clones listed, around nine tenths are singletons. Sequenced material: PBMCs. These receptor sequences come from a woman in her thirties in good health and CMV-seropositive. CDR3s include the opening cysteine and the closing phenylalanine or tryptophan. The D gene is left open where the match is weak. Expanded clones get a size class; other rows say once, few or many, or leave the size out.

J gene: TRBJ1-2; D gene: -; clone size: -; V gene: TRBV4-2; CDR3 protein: CASSQDHRYTF; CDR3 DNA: TGTGCCAGCAGCCAAGATCATCGCTACACCTTC
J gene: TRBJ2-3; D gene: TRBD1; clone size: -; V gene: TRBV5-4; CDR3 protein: CASSPSGTGTDTQYF; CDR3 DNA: TGTGCCAGCAGCCCTTCCGGGACAGGGACAGATACGCAGTATTTT
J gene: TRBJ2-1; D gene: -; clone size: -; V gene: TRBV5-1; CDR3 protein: CASSARQGGAYNEQFF; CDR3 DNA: TGCGCCAGCAGCGCGCGACAAGGAGGCGCCTACAATGAGCAGTTCTTC
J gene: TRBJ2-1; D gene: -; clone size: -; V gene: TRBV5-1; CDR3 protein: CASSFQPSSGEQFF; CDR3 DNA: TGCGCCAGCAGCTTCCAACCATCTTCTGGCGAGCAGTTCTTC
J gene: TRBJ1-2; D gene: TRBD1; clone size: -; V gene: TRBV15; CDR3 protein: CATSSVRTGPHFYGYTF; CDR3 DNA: TGTGCCACCAGCTCAGTACGGACAGGGCCACACTTTTATGGCTACACCTTC
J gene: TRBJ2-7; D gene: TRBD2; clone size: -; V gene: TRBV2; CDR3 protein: CASSAGLAITYEQYF; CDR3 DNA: TGTGCCAGCAGTGCGGGACTAGCAATCACCTACGAGCAGTACTTC
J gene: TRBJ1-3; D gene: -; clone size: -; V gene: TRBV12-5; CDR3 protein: CASGFLVGAQGNTIYF; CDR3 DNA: TGTGCTAGTGGTTTTCTCGTGGGGGCGCAAGGAAACACCATATATTTT
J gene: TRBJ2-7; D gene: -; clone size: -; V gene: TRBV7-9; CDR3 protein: CASSPPSAYEQYF; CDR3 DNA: TGTGCCAGCAGCCCTCCCTCAGCCTACGAGCAGTACTTC
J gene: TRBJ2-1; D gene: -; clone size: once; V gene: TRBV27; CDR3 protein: CASNDREGGFGNEQFF; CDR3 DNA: TGTGCCAGCAACGACCGGGAAGGAGGATTTGGGAATGAGCAGTTCTTC
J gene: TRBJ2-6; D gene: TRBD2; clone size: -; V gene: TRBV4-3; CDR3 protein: CASSQETSGSGANVLTF; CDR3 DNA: TGCGCCAGCAGCCAAGAGACTAGCGGCTCTGGGGCCAACGTCCTGACTTTC
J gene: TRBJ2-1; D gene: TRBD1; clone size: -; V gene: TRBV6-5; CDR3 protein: CASSPLQGGYNEQFF; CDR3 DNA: TGTGCCAGCAGTCCCCTACAGGGGGGCTACAATGAGCAGTTCTTC
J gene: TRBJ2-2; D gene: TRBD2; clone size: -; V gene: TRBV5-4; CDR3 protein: CASSLMGTSEVGELFF; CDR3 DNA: TGTGCCAGCAGCTTAATGGGGACTAGCGAAGTCGGGGAGCTGTTTTTT
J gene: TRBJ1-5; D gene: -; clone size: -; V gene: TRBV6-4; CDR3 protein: CASATRGREGGQPQHF; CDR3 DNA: TGTGCCAGCGCAACACGCGGCAGGGAGGGGGGTCAGCCCCAGCATTTT
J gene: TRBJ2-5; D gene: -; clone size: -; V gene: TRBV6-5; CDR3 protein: CASSPRLVETQYF; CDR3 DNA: TGTGCCAGCAGTCCCCGACTAGTGGAGACCCAGTACTTC
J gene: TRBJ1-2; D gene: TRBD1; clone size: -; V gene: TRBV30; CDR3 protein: CASDREGGYTF; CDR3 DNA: TGTGCCAGTGACAGGGAAGGGGGCTACACCTTC
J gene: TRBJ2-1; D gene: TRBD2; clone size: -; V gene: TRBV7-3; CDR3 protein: CASSPETSGGLNEQFF; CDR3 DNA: TGTGCCAGCAGCCCAGAGACTAGCGGGGGGCTCAATGAGCAGTTCTTC
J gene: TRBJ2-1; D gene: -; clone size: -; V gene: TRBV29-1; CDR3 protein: CSVESRDSGYNEQFF; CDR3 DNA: TGCAGCGTTGAGAGCCGGGACTCAGGGTACAATGAGCAGTTCTTC
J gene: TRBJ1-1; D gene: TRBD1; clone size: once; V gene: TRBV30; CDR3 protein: CAWSPGGVEAFF; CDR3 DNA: TGTGCCTGGAGTCCAGGGGGCGTTGAAGCTTTCTTT
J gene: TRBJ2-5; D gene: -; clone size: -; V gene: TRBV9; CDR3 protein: CASSANQETQYF; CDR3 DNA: TGTGCCAGCAGCGCCAACCAAGAGACCCAGTACTTC
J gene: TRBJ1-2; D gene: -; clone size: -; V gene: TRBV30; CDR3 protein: CAYEGGTSYGYTF; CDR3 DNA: TGTGCCTACGAGGGCGGGACTAGCTATGGCTACACCTTC
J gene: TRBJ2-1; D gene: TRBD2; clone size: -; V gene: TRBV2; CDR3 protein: CASSLTSGETYNEQFF; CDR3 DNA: TGTGCCAGCAGTTTGACTAGCGGAGAAACCTACAATGAGCAGTTCTTC
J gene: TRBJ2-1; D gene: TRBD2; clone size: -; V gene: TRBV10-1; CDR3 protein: CASRPTSGGTYNEQFF; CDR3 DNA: TGCGCCAGCAGACCGACTAGCGGGGGGACCTACAATGAGCAGTTCTTC
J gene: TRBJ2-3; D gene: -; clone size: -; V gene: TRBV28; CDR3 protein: CATSSTGERTSTDTQYF; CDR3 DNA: TGTGCCACTAGTTCGACGGGAGAACGGACTAGCACAGATACGCAGTATTTT
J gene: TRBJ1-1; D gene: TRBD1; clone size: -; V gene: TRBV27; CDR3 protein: CASIKDRGLNTEAFF; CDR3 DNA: TGTGCCAGCATCAAGGACAGGGGGTTAAACACTGAAGCTTTCTTT
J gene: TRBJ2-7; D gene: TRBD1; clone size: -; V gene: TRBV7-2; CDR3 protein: CASSFGQGVEQYF; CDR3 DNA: TGTGCCAGCAGCTTCGGACAGGGGGTCGAGCAGTACTTC
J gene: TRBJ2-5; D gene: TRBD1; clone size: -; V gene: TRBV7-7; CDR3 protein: CASSLGGNGETQYF; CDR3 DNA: TGTGCTAGCAGCTTAGGGGGCAACGGAGAGACCCAGTACTTC
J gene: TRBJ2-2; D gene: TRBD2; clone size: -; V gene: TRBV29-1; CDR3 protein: CSVAPGLVGGELFF; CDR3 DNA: TGCAGCGTGGCTCCGGGACTAGTAGGCGGGGAGCTGTTTTTT
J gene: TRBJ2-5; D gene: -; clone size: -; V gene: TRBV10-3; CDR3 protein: CAISRAGQQETQYF; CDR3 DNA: TGTGCCATCTCCAGGGCAGGCCAACAAGAGACCCAGTACTTC
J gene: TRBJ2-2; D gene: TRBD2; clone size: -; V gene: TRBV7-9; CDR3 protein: CASSPPGTSGVSDTGELFF; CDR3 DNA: TGTGCCAGCAGCCCCCCCGGGACTAGCGGGGTGTCGGACACCGGGGAGCTGTTTTTT
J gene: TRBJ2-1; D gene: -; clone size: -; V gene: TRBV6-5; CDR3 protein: CASSYSRGHNEQFF; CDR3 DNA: TGTGCCAGCAGTTACTCAAGAGGGCACAATGAGCAGTTCTTC
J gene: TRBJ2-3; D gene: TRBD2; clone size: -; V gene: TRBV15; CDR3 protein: CATSRDYHGADTQYF; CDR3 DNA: TGTGCCACCAGTCGGGACTACCATGGTGCAGATACGCAGTATTTT
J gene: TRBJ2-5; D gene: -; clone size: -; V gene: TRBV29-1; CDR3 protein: CSVASGQETQYF; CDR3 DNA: TGCAGCGTAGCCAGCGGCCAAGAGACCCAGTACTTC
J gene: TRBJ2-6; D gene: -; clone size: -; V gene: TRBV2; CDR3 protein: CAGLFSGANVLTF; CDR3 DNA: TGTGCCGGGCTATTCTCTGGGGCCAACGTCCTGACTTTC
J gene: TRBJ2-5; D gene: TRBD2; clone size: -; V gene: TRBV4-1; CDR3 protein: CASSQALAGGSQETQYF; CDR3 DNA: TGCGCCAGCAGCCAAGCTCTAGCGGGGGGGTCCCAAGAGACCCAGTACTTC
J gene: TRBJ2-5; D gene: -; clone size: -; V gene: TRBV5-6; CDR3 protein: CASSALIIQETQYF; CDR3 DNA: TGTGCCAGCAGCGCGTTGATAATACAAGAGACCCAGTACTTC
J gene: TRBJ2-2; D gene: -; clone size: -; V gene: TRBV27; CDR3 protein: CASRGGGANTGELFF; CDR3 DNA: TGTGCCAGCAGGGGCGGCGGGGCGAACACCGGGGAGCTGTTTTTT
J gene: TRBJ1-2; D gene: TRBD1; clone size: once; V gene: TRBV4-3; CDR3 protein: CASSQGYADREFGGYTF; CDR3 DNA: TGCGCCAGCAGCCAAGGGTACGCGGACAGGGAATTCGGCGGCTACACCTTC
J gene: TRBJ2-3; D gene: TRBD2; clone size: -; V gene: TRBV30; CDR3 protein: CAWSPGLAVFTDTQYF; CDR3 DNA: TGTGCCTGGAGCCCTGGACTAGCGGTCTTCACAGATACGCAGTATTTT